This T cell receptor beta chain comes out of a study of shared clonotypes between healthy human individuals. In the study overall: Every donor yielded three CD4 naive, three CD4 memory, two CD8 naive and one CD8 memory plate.

This clone appeared once. Other nucleotide sequences from this sample produce the same CDR3. The CD4+ fraction was divided into a CD45RA+ naive subset and a CD45RA-negative memory subset. Some clones are missing from TCRdb's copy, which holds only in-frame ones; the method was immunoSEQ multiplex PCR. Of 950,000 to 1,100,000 clones in the sample, about four fifths were seen once. With 3 bases removed from V and 4 bases from J, the gap between germline ends came to 3 bases. CDR3 length: 12 residues. The V gene's germline CDR1 is MNHEY and CDR2 SVGAGI. This receptor was obtained from a man aged 18 to 29 in good health. Some clones in this sample may be carry-over from other donors' samples. Specimen: memory CD4+ T cells from PBMCs. Specified subset: CD45RA-negative fraction. The chain employs TRBV6-5 and TRBJ2-2; D call uncertain. CDR3 residues: CASSYGTGELFF. DNA of the CDR3: TGTGCCAGCAGTTATGGCACCGGGGAGCTGTTTTTT.